These T cell receptor beta chains were read from a single sample in a study of blood T cell repertoires in COVID-19. TCRdb's table, derived via immunoSEQ multiplex PCR, lists solely in-frame clones and lacks some. Among over 130,000 clones listed, over 65% were seen once. Sequenced material: peripheral blood. The receptors here all came from a man over 45 with acute or convalescent COVID-19. The CDR3 runs from the conserved cysteine through the conserved F or W. The D gene is left open where the match is weak. Part of the rows lack a size; the others show once, few, many or a class for expanded clones.

j_call v_call clone_size d_call cdr3_nt cdr3_aa
TRBJ1-1 TRBV7-8 . . TGTGCCAGCAGCCCGCGGGAGACTGGGACTGAAGCTTTCTTT CASSPRETGTEAFF
TRBJ1-6 TRBV5-1 few . TGCGCCAGCAGCTCTGACAGCGTTTATAATTCACCCCTCCACTTT CASSSDSVYNSPLHF
TRBJ1-1 TRBV19 . TRBD1 TGTGCCAGTAGTATAGGAGGGACAGCGAACACTGAAGCTTTCTTT CASSIGGTANTEAFF
TRBJ2-5 TRBV10-3 . . TGTGCCATCAGCGGTGGGCCCCGGGAGGAGACCCAGTACTTC CAISGGPREETQYF
TRBJ1-5 TRBV24-1 . TRBD1 TGTGCCACCAGTGATTTAGGAGACAGGGGGCATCAGCCCCAGCATTTT CATSDLGDRGHQPQHF
TRBJ2-5 TRBV4-1 . TRBD1 TGCGCCAGCAGCCAAGAACCGACAGGGCCCGAGACCCAGTACTTC CASSQEPTGPETQYF
TRBJ2-5 TRBV11-3 once TRBD2 TGTGCCAGCAGCCCTGGGACTAGCGGGGTAGAGACCCAGTACTTC CASSPGTSGVETQYF
TRBJ1-2 TRBV30 . . TGTGCCTGGAGTAACGCAGGGGCGAGTGGCTACACCTTC CAWSNAGASGYTF
TRBJ2-1 TRBV5-5 . . TGTGCCAGCAGCTTGGGCGCAGGGGTATACAATGAGCAGTTCTTC CASSLGAGVYNEQFF
TRBJ1-1 TRBV19 . . TGTGCCAGTAGTATTCCCACAGACAGACTGATGAACACTGAAGCTTTCTTT CASSIPTDRLMNTEAFF
TRBJ2-5 TRBV2 . TRBD1 TGTGCCAGCAGTGAACGGACAGGGGAAGAGACCCAGTACTTC CASSERTGEETQYF
TRBJ1-2 TRBV3-1/TRBV3-2 once TRBD1 TGTGCCAGCAGTCCGACAGGGCGTGGCTACACCTTC CASSPTGRGYTF
TRBJ2-5 TRBV3-1/TRBV3-2 . . TGTGCCAGCAGCCAAGTGTTGCGGCGGGGCCGTCAAGAGACCCAGTACTTC CASSQVLRRGRQETQYF
TRBJ1-4 TRBV24-1 . . TGTGCCACGAGCCGGGGTGGTACTAATGAAAAACTGTTTTTT CATSRGGTNEKLFF
TRBJ2-1 TRBV9 . . TGTGCCAGCAGCGTTGGCGTTGGGAGCCAGCACTCCTACAATGAGCAGTTCTTC CASSVGVGSQHSYNEQFF
TRBJ1-1 TRBV2 . . TGTGCCAGCAGTGAACGGGGGGCAGGCACTGAAGCTTTCTTT CASSERGAGTEAFF
TRBJ2-7 TRBV27 . . TGTGCCAGCAGTCAGGGGAACATTTACGAGCAGTACTTC CASSQGNIYEQYF
TRBJ2-2 TRBV5-5 . TRBD1 TGTGCCAGCAGCTGGACAGGTAGCACCGGGGAGCTGTTTTTT CASSWTGSTGELFF
TRBJ2-2 TRBV6-5 . . TGTGCCAGCAGACACCGGGGGGCGCGGACCGGGGAGCTGTTTTTT CASRHRGARTGELFF
TRBJ2-3 TRBV2 . TRBD1 TGTGCCAGCGGGGGACAGGCAAACACAGATACGCAGTATTTT CASGGQANTDTQYF
TRBJ2-7 TRBV7-2 few TRBD1 TGTGCCAGCAGCCAAGGGGTGGTGACAGGGCCTCGCTCCTACGAGCAGTACTTC CASSQGVVTGPRSYEQYF
TRBJ1-1 TRBV7-8 few . TGTGCCAGCAGCTTAGCGCTATCGGGGATCGATTTTAGGACTGAAGCTTTCTTT CASSLALSGIDFRTEAFF
TRBJ1-3 TRBV11-2 . . TGTGCCAGCAGTCCCGTTGGAGTTGGAAACACCATATATTTT CASSPVGVGNTIYF
TRBJ1-2 TRBV2 . . TGTGCCTTACAGGGATGGCAGGATGGCTACACCTTC CALQGWQDGYTF
TRBJ1-6 TRBV5-6 . TRBD1 TGTGCCAGCAGCTTCTTAGGACAGGGGTCTAATTCACCCCTCCACTTT CASSFLGQGSNSPLHF
TRBJ1-6 TRBV2 . TRBD1 TGTGCCAGCAGGGGGACAGGGGTTGATAATTCACCCCTCCACTTT CASRGTGVDNSPLHF
TRBJ2-2 TRBV5-1 . TRBD1 TGCGCCAGCAGCTTGAGGCAGGGGGCGACCGGGGAGCTGTTTTTT CASSLRQGATGELFF
TRBJ1-5 TRBV27 . . TGTGCCAGCAGTTTAGGGGGGGCCGGGCGCAATCAGCCCCAGCATTTT CASSLGGAGRNQPQHF
TRBJ1-1 TRBV7-2 . . TGTGCCAGCAGCTTAGCCATGGGGCTCGGCACTGAAGCTTTCTTT CASSLAMGLGTEAFF
TRBJ1-1 TRBV5-1 . . TGCGCCAGCAGCCTAACCGGTTTGAACACTGAAGCTTTCTTT CASSLTGLNTEAFF
TRBJ1-6 TRBV2 . TRBD1 TGTGCCAGCAGGGTCGGGACAGGGGAATGGAATTCACCCCTCCACTTT CASRVGTGEWNSPLHF
TRBJ1-2 TRBV30 . . TGTGCCTGGAGTCTCCTCCAGGGTCGTGGCTACACCTTC CAWSLLQGRGYTF
TRBJ1-5 TRBV28 . . TGTGCCAGCAGTCCTTTACGGGGGGGACTCCAGCCCCAGCATTTT CASSPLRGGLQPQHF
TRBJ1-2 TRBV2 . . TGTGCCAGCAGGGCACACACTAACTATGGCTACACCTTC CASRAHTNYGYTF